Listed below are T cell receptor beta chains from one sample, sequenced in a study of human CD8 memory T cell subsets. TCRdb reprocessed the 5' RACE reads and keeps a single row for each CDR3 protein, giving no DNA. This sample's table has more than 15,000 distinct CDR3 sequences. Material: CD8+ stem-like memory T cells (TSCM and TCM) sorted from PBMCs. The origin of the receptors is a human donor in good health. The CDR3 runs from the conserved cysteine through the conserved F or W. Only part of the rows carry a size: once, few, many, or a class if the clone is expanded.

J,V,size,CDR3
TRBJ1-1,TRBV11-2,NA,CASSLQPKNTEAFF
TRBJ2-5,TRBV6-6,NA,CASNEGLVLETQYF
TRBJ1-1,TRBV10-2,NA,CASSEGRGRDLAFF
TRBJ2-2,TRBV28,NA,CASRGLTPNTGELFF
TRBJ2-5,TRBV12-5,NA,CASAMGVYQETQYF
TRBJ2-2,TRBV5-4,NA,CASSPRGTGELFF
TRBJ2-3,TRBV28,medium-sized,CASSLFGGRTTDTQYF
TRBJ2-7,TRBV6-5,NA,CASSYTGTETYEQYF
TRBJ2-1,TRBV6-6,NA,CASSLAHNNEQFF
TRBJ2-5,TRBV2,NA,CASSTTENSGETKETQYF
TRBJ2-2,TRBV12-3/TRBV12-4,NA,CASTPGGSGGTGELFF
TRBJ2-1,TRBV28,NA,CASSTPGLAGINSYNEQFF
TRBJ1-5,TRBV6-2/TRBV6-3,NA,CASSYSQGYNQPQHF